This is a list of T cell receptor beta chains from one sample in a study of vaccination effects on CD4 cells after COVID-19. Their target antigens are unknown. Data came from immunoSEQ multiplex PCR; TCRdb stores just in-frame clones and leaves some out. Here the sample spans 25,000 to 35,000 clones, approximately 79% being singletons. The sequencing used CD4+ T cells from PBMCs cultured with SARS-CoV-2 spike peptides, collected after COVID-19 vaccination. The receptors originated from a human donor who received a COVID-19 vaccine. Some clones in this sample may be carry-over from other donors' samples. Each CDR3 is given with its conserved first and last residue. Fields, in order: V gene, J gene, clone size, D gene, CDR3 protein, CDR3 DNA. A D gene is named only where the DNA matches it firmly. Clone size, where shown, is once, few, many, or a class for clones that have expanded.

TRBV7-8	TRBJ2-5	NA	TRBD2	CASSFSGGGGETQYF	TGTGCCAGCAGCTTTAGCGGGGGTGGAGGGGAGACCCAGTACTTC
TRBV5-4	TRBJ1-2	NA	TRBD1	CASSQKQGADGYTF	TGTGCCAGCAGCCAAAAACAGGGGGCGGATGGCTACACCTTC
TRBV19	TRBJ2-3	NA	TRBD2	CASSTRTSGSYGSTDTQYF	TGTGCCAGTAGTACCCGAACTAGCGGGTCATACGGAAGCACAGATACGCAGTATTTT
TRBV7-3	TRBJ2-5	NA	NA	CASSGLGALGETQYF	TGTGCCAGCAGTGGATTGGGGGCACTTGGAGAGACCCAGTACTTC
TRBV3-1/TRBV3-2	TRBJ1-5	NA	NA	CASSQGSQPQHF	TGTGCCAGCAGCCAAGGGAGTCAGCCCCAGCATTTT
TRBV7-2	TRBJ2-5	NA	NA	CASSRSRETQYF	TGTGCCAGCAGCCGGTCGCGAGAGACCCAGTACTTC
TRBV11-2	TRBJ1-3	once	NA	CASSLIDTIYF	TGTGCCAGCAGCTTAATAGACACCATATATTTT
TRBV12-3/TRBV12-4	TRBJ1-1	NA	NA	CASSFLNTEAFF	TGTGCCAGCAGTTTTTTGAACACTGAAGCTTTCTTT
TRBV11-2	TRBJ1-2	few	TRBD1	CASSKQGNGYTF	TGTGCCAGCAGCAAACAGGGGAATGGCTACACCTTC
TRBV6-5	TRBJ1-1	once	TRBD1	CASSQDRGGTEAFF	TGTGCCAGCAGTCAGGACAGGGGAGGAACTGAAGCTTTCTTT
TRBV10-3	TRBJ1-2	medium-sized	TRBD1	CAISRDSIYGYTF	TGTGCCATCAGTAGGGACAGCATATATGGCTACACCTTC
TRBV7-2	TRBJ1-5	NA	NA	CASSLANQPQHF	TGTGCCAGCAGCCTGGCCAATCAGCCCCAGCATTTT
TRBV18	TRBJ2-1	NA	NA	CASSPPSGSSPEQFF	TGTGCCAGCTCACCACCGTCAGGGTCATCTCCTGAGCAGTTCTTC
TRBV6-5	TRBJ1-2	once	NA	CASSYSAWEGYTF	TGTGCCAGCAGTTATTCCGCCTGGGAAGGCTACACCTTC
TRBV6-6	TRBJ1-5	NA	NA	CASRSGLANQPQHF	TGTGCCAGCAGGAGCGGACTGGCAAATCAGCCCCAGCATTTT
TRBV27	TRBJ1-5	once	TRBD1	CASSPTRTGNNQPQHF	TGTGCCAGCAGTCCGACCAGGACAGGGAACAATCAGCCCCAGCATTTT
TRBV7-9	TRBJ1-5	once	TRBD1	CASSWTGSNQPQHF	TGTGCCAGCAGTTGGACAGGGTCCAATCAGCCCCAGCATTTT
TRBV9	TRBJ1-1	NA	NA	CASSPHPQDEAFF	TGTGCCAGCAGCCCCCACCCCCAGGATGAAGCTTTCTTT
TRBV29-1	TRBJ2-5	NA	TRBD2	CSVERLAIQETQYF	TGCAGCGTTGAGAGACTAGCAATCCAAGAGACCCAGTACTTC
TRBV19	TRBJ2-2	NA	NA	CASSIRPLGWGTGELFF	TGTGCCAGTAGTATCCGTCCTTTGGGCTGGGGAACCGGGGAGCTGTTTTTT
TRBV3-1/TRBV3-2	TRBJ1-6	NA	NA	CASSQDRNSPLHF	TGTGCCAGCAGCCAGGACAGAAATTCACCCCTCCACTTT
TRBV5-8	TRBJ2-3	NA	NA	CASPAQLGTLSTDTQYF	TGTGCCAGCCCAGCTCAACTAGGGACCCTATCCACAGATACGCAGTATTTT
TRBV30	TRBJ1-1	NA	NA	CAWSERGRSTEAFF	TGTGCCTGGAGTGAGCGGGGCAGGAGCACTGAAGCTTTCTTT
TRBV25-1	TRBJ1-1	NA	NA	CANPGHNTEAFF	TGTGCCAACCCGGGACACAACACTGAAGCTTTCTTT
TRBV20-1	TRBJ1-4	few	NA	CSASRQGNEKLFF	TGCAGTGCTAGTCGGCAGGGAAATGAAAAACTGTTTTTT
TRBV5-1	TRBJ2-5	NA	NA	CASRQQETQYF	TGCGCCAGCCGACAGCAAGAGACCCAGTACTTC
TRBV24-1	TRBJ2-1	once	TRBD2	CATSDQATSGGYNEQFF	TGTGCCACCAGTGATCAAGCGACTAGCGGGGGTTACAATGAGCAGTTCTTC
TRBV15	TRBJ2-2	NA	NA	CATSRDPANTGELFF	TGTGCCACCAGCAGAGATCCAGCTAACACCGGGGAGCTGTTTTTT
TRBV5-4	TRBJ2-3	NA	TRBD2	CASSLALAGTDTQYF	TGTGCCAGCAGCTTGGCCCTAGCGGGGACAGATACGCAGTATTTT
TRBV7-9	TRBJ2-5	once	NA	CASSFGGGETQYF	TGTGCCAGCAGCTTCGGGGGTGGAGAGACCCAGTACTTC
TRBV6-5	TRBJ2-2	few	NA	CANPGPPSPGELFF	TGTGCCAACCCGGGACCACCTTCTCCCGGGGAGCTGTTTTTT
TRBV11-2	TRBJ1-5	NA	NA	CASSRENQPQHF	TGTGCCAGCAGCCGGGAAAATCAGCCCCAGCATTTT
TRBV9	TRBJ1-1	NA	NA	CASSSRGAGEAFF	TGTGCCAGCAGCTCTCGGGGCGCCGGTGAAGCTTTCTTT